A selection of T cell receptor beta chains follows, all from one sample in a study of cytomegalovirus exposure and HLA in healthy donors. TCRdb's table, derived via immunoSEQ multiplex PCR, lists solely in-frame clones and lacks some. The sample shows over 100,000 clones, around 70% of them seen only once. The specimen was PBMCs. The receptors derive from a woman in her 70s in good health and CMV-seropositive. Each CDR3 is given with its conserved first and last residue. D genes are given only for firm matches. Clone size, where shown, is once, few, many, or a class for clones that have expanded.

cdr3_length: 12; j_call: TRBJ2-7; v_call: TRBV6-1; clone_size: .; d_call: .; cdr3_aa: CASRKNRDEQYF; cdr3_nt: TGTGCCAGCCGAAAGAACAGGGACGAGCAGTACTTC
cdr3_length: 17; j_call: TRBJ2-2; v_call: TRBV7-9; clone_size: .; d_call: .; cdr3_aa: CASSFSGLGPNTGELFF; cdr3_nt: TGTGCCAGCAGCTTCAGCGGTCTTGGCCCTAACACCGGGGAGCTGTTTTTT
cdr3_length: 16; j_call: TRBJ2-1; v_call: TRBV4-1; clone_size: .; d_call: TRBD2; cdr3_aa: CASSPAGGGAKNEQFF; cdr3_nt: TGCGCCAGCAGCCCAGCAGGCGGGGGGGCCAAGAATGAGCAGTTCTTC
cdr3_length: 12; j_call: TRBJ1-1; v_call: TRBV30; clone_size: .; d_call: .; cdr3_aa: CAWSWQNTEAFF; cdr3_nt: TGTGCCTGGAGTTGGCAGAACACTGAAGCTTTCTTT
cdr3_length: 13; j_call: TRBJ2-5; v_call: TRBV6-5; clone_size: .; d_call: TRBD2; cdr3_aa: CASRASGVETQYF; cdr3_nt: TGTGCCAGCAGGGCTAGCGGGGTAGAGACCCAGTACTTC
cdr3_length: 13; j_call: TRBJ2-5; v_call: TRBV6-6; clone_size: .; d_call: .; cdr3_aa: CASSTGSPETQYF; cdr3_nt: TGTGCCAGCAGCACAGGGTCTCCAGAGACCCAGTACTTC
cdr3_length: 13; j_call: TRBJ1-4; v_call: TRBV29-1; clone_size: .; d_call: TRBD1; cdr3_aa: CSVTRDSLGKLFF; cdr3_nt: TGCAGCGTTACCCGGGACAGCCTCGGAAAACTGTTTTTT
cdr3_length: 16; j_call: TRBJ2-7; v_call: TRBV6-6; clone_size: once; d_call: .; cdr3_aa: CASTLRGAGATYEQYF; cdr3_nt: TGTGCCAGCACCCTCCGGGGGGCGGGGGCGACCTACGAGCAGTACTTC
cdr3_length: 15; j_call: TRBJ2-2; v_call: TRBV25-1; clone_size: .; d_call: TRBD1; cdr3_aa: CASKKGGADTGELFF; cdr3_nt: TGTGCCAGCAAGAAAGGGGGCGCAGACACCGGGGAGCTGTTTTTT
cdr3_length: 15; j_call: TRBJ2-7; v_call: TRBV9; clone_size: .; d_call: .; cdr3_aa: CASSAAASAIYEQYF; cdr3_nt: TGTGCCAGCAGCGCCGCCGCGAGCGCAATCTACGAGCAGTACTTC
cdr3_length: 12; j_call: TRBJ2-1; v_call: TRBV19; clone_size: .; d_call: .; cdr3_aa: CASSTQGSEQFF; cdr3_nt: TGTGCCAGTAGCACTCAGGGATCTGAGCAGTTCTTC
cdr3_length: 13; j_call: TRBJ1-2; v_call: TRBV30; clone_size: .; d_call: TRBD1; cdr3_aa: CAWSVSRQGGYTF; cdr3_nt: TGTGCCTGGAGTGTTTCGAGACAGGGCGGCTACACCTTC
cdr3_length: 13; j_call: TRBJ2-5; v_call: TRBV5-1; clone_size: once; d_call: .; cdr3_aa: CASSYSSQETQYF; cdr3_nt: TGCGCCAGCAGTTACTCTTCCCAAGAGACCCAGTACTTC
cdr3_length: 14; j_call: TRBJ2-7; v_call: TRBV6-1; clone_size: many; d_call: .; cdr3_aa: CASSGTQGPYEQYF; cdr3_nt: TGTGCCAGCAGTGGGACCCAGGGCCCCTACGAGCAGTACTTC
cdr3_length: 15; j_call: TRBJ2-6; v_call: TRBV7-3; clone_size: few; d_call: .; cdr3_aa: CASSLINSGANVLTF; cdr3_nt: TGTGCCAGCAGCTTAATCAACTCTGGGGCCAACGTCCTGACTTTC
cdr3_length: 12; j_call: TRBJ2-1; v_call: TRBV11-2; clone_size: .; d_call: .; cdr3_aa: CASSATRFEQFF; cdr3_nt: TGTGCCAGCAGCGCGACTAGATTTGAGCAGTTCTTC
cdr3_length: 14; j_call: TRBJ2-7; v_call: TRBV5-1; clone_size: .; d_call: .; cdr3_aa: CASSRMGEDLEQYF; cdr3_nt: TGCGCCAGCAGCCGCATGGGGGAGGACCTCGAGCAGTACTTC
cdr3_length: 15; j_call: TRBJ1-2; v_call: TRBV7-2; clone_size: .; d_call: .; cdr3_aa: CASSLASGSNYGYTF; cdr3_nt: TGTGCCAGCAGCTTAGCATCCGGGTCCAACTATGGCTACACCTTC
cdr3_length: 10; j_call: TRBJ1-1; v_call: TRBV20-1; clone_size: .; d_call: .; cdr3_aa: CSATRTEAFF; cdr3_nt: TGCAGTGCTACTAGGACTGAAGCTTTCTTT
cdr3_length: 14; j_call: TRBJ2-1; v_call: TRBV5-1; clone_size: .; d_call: .; cdr3_aa: CASNLMGPYNEQFF; cdr3_nt: TGCGCCAGCAACCTAATGGGGCCCTACAATGAGCAGTTCTTC
cdr3_length: 12; j_call: TRBJ2-5; v_call: TRBV30; clone_size: .; d_call: .; cdr3_aa: CAWRGAGETQYF; cdr3_nt: TGTGCCTGGAGAGGGGCCGGAGAGACCCAGTACTTC
cdr3_length: 12; j_call: TRBJ1-1; v_call: TRBV30; clone_size: .; d_call: .; cdr3_aa: CAWRRQLWEAFF; cdr3_nt: TGTGCCTGGAGGCGACAGCTTTGGGAAGCTTTCTTT